The text below deals with one T cell receptor (beta chain). These data originate in a study of molecular identifiers for immune sequencing clone quantification. A single record per CDR3 protein comes from TCRdb applying MiXCR to the PCR reads. The sample yields approximately 630,000 distinct CDR3 sequences, less than 30% seen once. The CDR3 has 12 amino acids. V was trimmed by 4 bases and J by 7 bases, leaving 8 bases between them. The sample taken for sequencing was naive CD8+ T cells from blood, with Jurkat cell RNA spiked in. This sample's subset: FACS-sorted CD8+CD4-CCR7+CD45RA+ naive T cells. This TCR was recovered from a human donor in good health. Some libraries in this study had Jurkat cell RNA spiked in. This chain uses TRBV12-3 or TRBV12-4 with TRBJ2-1; no firm D call. CDR3 sequence (DNA): TGTGCCAGCAGTTCCTTAGAAAATGAGCAGTTCTTC. It yields the protein CASSSLENEQFF.